One sample yielded the 13 T cell receptor beta chains listed below, sequenced in a study of OX40 agonist ivuxolimab in advanced cancers. Clones were read by immunoSEQ multiplex PCR, and TCRdb kept only the in-frame ones, dropping some. In the table there are under 95,000 clones, over 85% of which are singletons. Sequencing used CD4+ or CD8+ T cells sorted from blood, obtained in a trial of the OX40 agonist ivuxolimab. These receptors were taken from an adult with an advanced solid tumor such as melanoma, head and neck, liver or kidney cancer.

The chain employs TRBV7-2 and TRBJ1-4, with 9 positions matching TRBD1. CDR3 length: 15 residues. The germline CDR1 and CDR2 sequences are SGHTA and FQGNSA. Trimming cost V 1 base and J 6 bases; bases outside gene matches: 3. CDR3 sequence: CASSLGDRGYEKLFF. In DNA form, the CDR3 reads TGTGCCAGCAGCTTAGGAGACAGGGGGTATGAAAAACTGTTTTTT.

The rearrangement joins TRBV2 to TRBJ2-7; possible D gene TRBD1, 6 bases. The germline V and J ends were trimmed by 10 bases and 2 bases, with 21 bases remaining between them. Germline values: CDR1 SNHLY, CDR2 FYNNEI. CDR3 length equals 15 residues. CDR3 coding DNA: TGTGCCACACAGCAGGCCTTAGACAGGACCTACGAGCAGTACTTC. Its translation: CATQQALDRTYEQYF.

This chain links TRBV19 with TRBJ2-5, with TRBD1 as a possible D gene (6 bases). From germline, CDR1 is LNHDA and CDR2 SQIVND (reference sequence). CDR3 length: 18 amino acids. Trimming removed 5 bases from V and 2 bases from J, with 24 bases in between. CDR3 amino acids: CASSSRNLTGHLQETQYF. The CDR3 nucleotides are TGTGCCAGTAGTTCACGGAACTTGACAGGACATTTGCAAGAGACCCAGTACTTC.

The rearrangement uses TRBV18 and TRBJ2-1; D is uncertain. There are 13 residues in the CDR3. V was trimmed by 2 bases and J by 3 bases, leaving 5 bases between them. Germline CDR1 is KGHSH and CDR2 is LQKENI. DNA of the CDR3: TGTGCCAGCTCACCATCGCTCTACAATGAGCAGTTCTTC. This sequence encodes CASSPSLYNEQFF.

This chain uses TRBV18 with TRBJ2-5; D not certain. Trimming pared 1 base from V and 1 base from J, leaving 7 bases between. Germline V CDR1 and CDR2: KGHSH, LQKENI. The CDR3 extends over 14 amino acids. The CDR3 bases are TGTGCCAGCTCACCACAACGCGTCCAAGAGACCCAGTACTTC. This translates into CASSPQRVQETQYF.

V and J are TRBV6-5 and TRBJ2-1, with D maybe TRBD2 (5 bases). Looked up from germline, CDR1 is MNHEY and CDR2 is SVGAGI. V lost 2 bases, J lost 0 bases, and 11 bases lay in between. The length of the CDR3 is 16 residues. CDR3 sequence (DNA): TGTGCCAGCAGTTACCGAGTTGGGAGCTCCTACAATGAGCAGTTCTTC. Its protein is CASSYRVGSSYNEQFF.

The count of this clone is one. This chain links TRBV14 with TRBJ1-6; D gene uncertain. Germline CDR1 is SGHDN and CDR2 is FVKESK. V was trimmed by 2 bases and J by 7 bases, leaving 9 bases between them. This CDR3 is 14 amino acids long. The chain's CDR3 is CASSQRSHNSPLHF. CDR3 coding DNA: TGTGCCAGCAGCCAACGGAGCCACAATTCACCCCTCCACTTT.

The V and J genes are TRBV4-2 and TRBJ2-7, with 16 bases matching TRBD2. Germline CDR1 and CDR2: LGHNA and YNFKEQ. The CDR3 consists of 17 residues. V shed 4 bases and J 2 bases; nucleotides not matched to a gene: 5. CDR3 protein: CASSPGLAGGPPYEQYF. The CDR3 DNA is TGTGCCAGCAGCCCGGGACTAGCGGGAGGGCCTCCCTACGAGCAGTACTTC.

This chain connects TRBV11-1 to TRBJ2-5; TRBD2 matches at 7 bases. Germline V gene lookup returns CDR1 SGHAT and CDR2 FQDESV (reference sequence). CDR3 length: 15 residues. V lost 5 bases and J lost 5; bases outside the gene matches: 11. CDR3 protein: CASSQRRTREETQYF. DNA of the CDR3: TGTGCCAGCAGCCAAAGACGGACTAGGGAGGAGACCCAGTACTTC.

The chain combines TRBV6-1 with TRBJ2-3; the match to TRBD2 covers 11 bases. The V segment lost 5 bases and the J segment 5 bases; nucleotides outside the gene matches: 6. Germline CDR1 reads MNHNS; CDR2 reads SASEGT. CDR3 length equals 15 residues. The CDR3, as DNA: TGTGCCAGCAGTCTTAGCGGGGGGGCCTTAGATACGCAGTATTTT. This translates into CASSLSGGALDTQYF.

This chain connects TRBV5-4 to TRBJ2-1; D may match TRBD1 or TRBD2 (5 bases each). The germline V gene encodes CDR1 SGHNT and CDR2 YYREEE (reference sequence). Between the trimmed V and J ends, which lost 1 base and 11 bases, there was a span of 10 bases. This CDR3 contains 12 residues. CDR3 residues: CASSLPWGQQFF. DNA of the CDR3: TGTGCCAGCAGCTTGCCGTGGGGACAGCAGTTCTTC. Supplemented by reference TRBV5-4 and TRBJ2-1, the full variable domain reads ETGVTQSPTHLIKTRGQQVTLRCSSQSGHNTVSWYQQALGQGPQFIFQYYREEENGRGNFPPRFSGLQFPNYSSELNVNALELDDSALYLCASSLPWGQQFFGPGTRLTVL.

The CDR3 region is CSVGTGTNQPQHF. In nucleotides, the CDR3 is TGCAGCGTGGGGACAGGGACTAATCAGCCCCAGCATTTT. The gene calls are TRBV29-1 and TRBJ1-5, with TRBD1 matching over 9 bases. The V gene end was trimmed by 6 bases and the J gene end by 4 bases; junction bases not matched to a gene: 4. The CDR3 spans 13 residues. CDR1 is SQVTM, CDR2 ANQGSEA, per germline. Full variable domain (rest looked up from reference TRBV29-1 and TRBJ1-5): SAVISQKPSRDICQRGTSLTIQCQVDSQVTMMFWYRQQPGQSLTLIATANQGSEATYESGFVIDKFPISRPNLTFSTLTVSNMSPEDSSIYLCSVGTGTNQPQHFGDGTRLSIL.

The chain recombines TRBV29-1 with TRBJ1-2, with a possible D match to TRBD1 (6 bases). V lost 4 bases and J lost 8, with 14 bases in between. Germline V gives CDR1 SQVTM, CDR2 ANQGSEA. This CDR3 contains 12 residues. The CDR3 is CSVGTAVDGYTF. The CDR3 bases are TGCAGCGTTGGGACAGCGGTGGACGGCTACACCTTC.